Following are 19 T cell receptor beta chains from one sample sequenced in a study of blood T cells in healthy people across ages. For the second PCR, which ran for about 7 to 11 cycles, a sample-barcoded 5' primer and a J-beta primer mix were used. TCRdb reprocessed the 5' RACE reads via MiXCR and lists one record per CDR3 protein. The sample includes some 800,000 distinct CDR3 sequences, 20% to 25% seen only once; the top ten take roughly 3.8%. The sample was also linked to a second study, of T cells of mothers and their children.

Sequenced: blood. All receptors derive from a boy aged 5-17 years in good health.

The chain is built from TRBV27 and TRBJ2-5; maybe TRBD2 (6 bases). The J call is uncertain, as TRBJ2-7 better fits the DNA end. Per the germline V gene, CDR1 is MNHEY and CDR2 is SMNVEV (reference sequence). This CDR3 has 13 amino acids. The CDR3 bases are TGTGCCAGCAGTTTAGGTCGGGGAGGCGAGCAGTACTTC. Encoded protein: CASSLGRGGEQYF.

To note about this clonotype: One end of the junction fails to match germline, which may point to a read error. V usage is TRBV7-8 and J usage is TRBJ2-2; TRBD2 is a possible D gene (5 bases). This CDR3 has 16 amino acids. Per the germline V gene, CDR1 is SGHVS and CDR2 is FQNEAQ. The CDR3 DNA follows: TGTGCCGGCAGCTTAGTAGAGGGCGCGAACACCCGGGAGCTGTTTTTT. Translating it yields CAGSLVEGANTRELFF.

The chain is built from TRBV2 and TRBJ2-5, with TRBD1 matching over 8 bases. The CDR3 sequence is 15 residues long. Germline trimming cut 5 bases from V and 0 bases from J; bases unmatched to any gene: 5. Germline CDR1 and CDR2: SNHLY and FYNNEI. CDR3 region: CASSTTGVHQETQYF. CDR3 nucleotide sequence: TGTGCCAGCAGTACGACAGGGGTCCACCAAGAGACCCAGTACTTC.

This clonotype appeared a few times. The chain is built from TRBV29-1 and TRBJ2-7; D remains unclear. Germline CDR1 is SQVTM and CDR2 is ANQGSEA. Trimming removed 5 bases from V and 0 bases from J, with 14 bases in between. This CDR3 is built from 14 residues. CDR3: CSVYVAQSSYEQYF. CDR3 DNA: TGCAGCGTTTACGTCGCGCAAAGCTCCTACGAGCAGTACTTC.

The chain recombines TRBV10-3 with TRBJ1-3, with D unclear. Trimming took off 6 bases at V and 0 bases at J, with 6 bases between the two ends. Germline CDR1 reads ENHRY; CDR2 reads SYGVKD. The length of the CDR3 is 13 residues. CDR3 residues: CAIRSSSGNTIYF. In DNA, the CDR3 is TGTGCCATCAGGTCGAGCTCTGGAAACACCATATATTTT.

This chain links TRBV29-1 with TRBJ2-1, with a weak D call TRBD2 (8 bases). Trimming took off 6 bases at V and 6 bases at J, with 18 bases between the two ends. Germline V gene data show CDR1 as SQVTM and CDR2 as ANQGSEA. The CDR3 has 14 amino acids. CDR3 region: CSVRGGQTLNEQFF. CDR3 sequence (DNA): TGCAGCGTCCGGGGGGGACAGACCCTCAATGAGCAGTTCTTC.

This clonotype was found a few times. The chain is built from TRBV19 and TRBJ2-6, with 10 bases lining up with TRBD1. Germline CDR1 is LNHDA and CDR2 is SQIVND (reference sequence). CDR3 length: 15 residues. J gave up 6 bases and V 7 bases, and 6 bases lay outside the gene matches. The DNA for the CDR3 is TGTGCCAGTACCCTGACAGGGGGCAAGGCCAACGTCCTGACTTTC. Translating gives CASTLTGGKANVLTF.

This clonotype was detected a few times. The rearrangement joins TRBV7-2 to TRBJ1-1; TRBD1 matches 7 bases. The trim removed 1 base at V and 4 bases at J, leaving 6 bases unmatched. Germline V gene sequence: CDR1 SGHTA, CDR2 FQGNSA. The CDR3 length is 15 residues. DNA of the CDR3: TGTGCCAGCAGCTTAGTCTCACAGGGGATCACTGAAGCTTTCTTT. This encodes CASSLVSQGITEAFF.

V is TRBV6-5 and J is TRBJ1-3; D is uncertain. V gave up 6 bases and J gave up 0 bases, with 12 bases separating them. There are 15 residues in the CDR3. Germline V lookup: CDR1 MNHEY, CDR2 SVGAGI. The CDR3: CASSPSLYSGNTIYF. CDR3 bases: TGTGCCAGCAGCCCCAGTCTTTACTCTGGAAACACCATATATTTT.

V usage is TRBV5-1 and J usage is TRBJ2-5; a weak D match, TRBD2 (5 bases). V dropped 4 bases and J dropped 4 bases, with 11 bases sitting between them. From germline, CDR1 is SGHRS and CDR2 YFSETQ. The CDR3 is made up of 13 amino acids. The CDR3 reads CASSHPAGETQYF. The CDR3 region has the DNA TGCGCCAGCAGCCACCCTGCGGGAGAGACCCAGTACTTC.

The CDR3 nucleotides read TGTGCTAGTGGTTTCGGGCGGGGGTACAATGAGCAGTTCTTC. Its protein product is CASGFGRGYNEQFF. The chain combines TRBV12-5 with TRBJ2-1; 7 positions agree with TRBD2. This CDR3 region has 14 residues. V shed 3 bases, J shed 4 bases, and the junction held 3 bases outside the gene matches. The V gene's germline CDR1 is LGHNT and CDR2 FRNRAP.

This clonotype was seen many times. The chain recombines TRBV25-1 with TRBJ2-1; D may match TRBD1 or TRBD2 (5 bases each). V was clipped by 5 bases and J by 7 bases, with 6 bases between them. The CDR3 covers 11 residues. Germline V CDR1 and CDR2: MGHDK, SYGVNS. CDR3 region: CASSWGNEQFF. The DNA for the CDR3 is TGTGCCAGCAGTTGGGGGAATGAGCAGTTCTTC.

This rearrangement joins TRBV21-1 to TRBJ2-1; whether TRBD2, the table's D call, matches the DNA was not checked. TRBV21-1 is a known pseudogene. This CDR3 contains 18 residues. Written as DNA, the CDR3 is TGTGCCAGCAGCATGGGGACTAGGTGGGCCTACTCCTACAATGAGCAGTTCTTC. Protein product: CASSMGTRWAYSYNEQFF.

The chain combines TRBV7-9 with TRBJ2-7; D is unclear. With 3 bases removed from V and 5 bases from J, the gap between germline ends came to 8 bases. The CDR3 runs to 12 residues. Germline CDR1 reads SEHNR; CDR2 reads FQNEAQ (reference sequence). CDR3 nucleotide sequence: TGTGCCAGCAGCTTTGTCCCCCACGAGCAGTACTTC. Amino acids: CASSFVPHEQYF. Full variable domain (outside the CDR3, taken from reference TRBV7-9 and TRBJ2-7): DTGVSQNPRHKITKRGQNVTFRCDPISEHNRLYWYRQTLGQGPEFLTYFQNEAQLEKSRLLSDRFSAERPKGSFSTLEIQRTEQGDSAMYLCASSFVPHEQYFGPGTRLTVT.

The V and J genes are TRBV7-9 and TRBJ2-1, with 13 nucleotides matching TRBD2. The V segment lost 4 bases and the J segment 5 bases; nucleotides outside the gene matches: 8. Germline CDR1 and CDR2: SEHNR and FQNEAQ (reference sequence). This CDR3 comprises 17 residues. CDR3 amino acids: CASSSGLAGVFHNEQFF. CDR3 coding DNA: TGTGCCAGCAGCTCTGGACTAGCGGGAGTTTTTCACAATGAGCAGTTCTTC.

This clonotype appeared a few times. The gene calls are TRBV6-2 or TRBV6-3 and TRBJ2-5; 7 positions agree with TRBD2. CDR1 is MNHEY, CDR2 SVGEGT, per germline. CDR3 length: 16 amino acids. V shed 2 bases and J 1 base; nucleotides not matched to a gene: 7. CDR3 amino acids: CASSYLQRGLQETQYF. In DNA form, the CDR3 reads TGTGCCAGCAGTTACCTTCAGCGGGGACTCCAAGAGACCCAGTACTTC.

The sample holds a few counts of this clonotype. The DNA for the CDR3 is TGTGCCAGCAGCTCCCCAAGGGTAGGGAACTACGAGCAGTACTTC. Its protein product is CASSSPRVGNYEQYF. This chain links TRBV7-9 with TRBJ2-7; D is ambiguous. The CDR3 totals 15 residues. Germline V gene data show CDR1 as SEHNR and CDR2 as FQNEAQ (reference sequence). The ends were cut back, 4 bases at V and 3 bases at J, with 16 bases in the middle.

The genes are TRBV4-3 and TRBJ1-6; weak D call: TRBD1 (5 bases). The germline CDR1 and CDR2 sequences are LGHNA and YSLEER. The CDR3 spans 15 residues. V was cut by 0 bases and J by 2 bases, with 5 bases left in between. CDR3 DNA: TGCGCCAGCAGCCAAGAGACAGCCTATAATTCACCCCTCCACTTT. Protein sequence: CASSQETAYNSPLHF.

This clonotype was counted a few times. The CDR3 loop reads CATSRDPTGSGNTIYF. CDR3 nucleotides: TGTGCCACCAGCAGAGACCCGACCGGCTCTGGAAACACCATATATTTT. The chain combines TRBV15 with TRBJ1-3; D gene ambiguous. Trimming pared 0 bases from V and 0 bases from J, leaving 9 bases between. The CDR3 consists of 16 residues. Germline V CDR1 and CDR2: LNHNV, YYDKDF (reference sequence).